Each of the 10 T cell receptor beta chains below was sequenced from the same sample in a study of T cell repertoires in cytomegalovirus infection. TCRdb reprocessed the reads via MiXCR and lists one record per CDR3 protein. The data show nearly 650,000 distinct CDR3 sequences, 20% to 30% seen once. Sequenced: CD8+ T cells from PBMCs. These receptors came from a human donor in good health (CMV status not recorded). Some clones in this sample may be carry-over from other donors' samples.

This clonotype was picked up many times. The rearrangement uses TRBV7-2 and TRBJ1-1; D remains ambiguous. This CDR3 contains 16 residues. Germline values: CDR1 SGHTA, CDR2 FQGNSA. Trimming took off 5 bases at V and 3 bases at J, with 19 bases between the two ends. The CDR3 loop reads CASSLSRRYRDTEAFF. CDR3 DNA sequence: TGTGCCAGCAGCCTATCTCGACGGTATCGGGACACTGAAGCTTTCTTT.

CDR3 protein: CTHNWLAGGNSSYEQYF. The DNA of the CDR3 is TGCACCCATAACTGGCTAGCGGGGGGTAATTCCTCCTACGAGCAGTACTTC. The chain recombines TRBV20-1 with TRBJ2-7, with 11 bases that match TRBD2. Per the germline V gene, CDR1 is DFQATT and CDR2 is SNEGSKA (reference sequence). The CDR3 is 17 residues long.

This clonotype was counted at least ten times. The chain links TRBV7-9 to TRBJ2-3; 7 bases fit TRBD2. The CDR3 has 17 residues. The trim removed 6 bases at V and 0 bases at J, leaving 12 bases unmatched. From germline, CDR1 is SEHNR and CDR2 FQNEAQ (reference sequence). The chain's CDR3 is CASRPWLAGHSTDTQYF. CDR3 in DNA: TGTGCCAGCAGGCCTTGGTTAGCGGGTCATAGCACAGATACGCAGTATTTT. The whole variable domain, remainder taken from reference TRBV7-9 and TRBJ2-3, is DTGVSQNPRHKITKRGQNVTFRCDPISEHNRLYWYRQTLGQGPEFLTYFQNEAQLEKSRLLSDRFSAERPKGSFSTLEIQRTEQGDSAMYLCASRPWLAGHSTDTQYFGPGTRLTVL.

This clonotype was detected many times. The rearrangement joins TRBV6-2 or TRBV6-3 to TRBJ2-6, with D possibly matching TRBD2 (7 bases). V was cut by 8 bases and J by 4 bases, with 18 bases left in between. Per the germline V gene, CDR1 is MNHEY and CDR2 is SVGEGT. The length of the CDR3 is 16 residues. The CDR3 loop is CASQTGGAEGANVLTF. In DNA, the CDR3 is TGTGCCAGCCAAACGGGGGGCGCGGAAGGGGCCAACGTCCTGACTTTC.

This clonotype has only a few counts. CDR3 in DNA: TGTGCCAGCAGCACCCGGGGGGAAGACTATGGCTACACCTTC. As protein: CASSTRGEDYGYTF. The rearrangement links TRBV13 to TRBJ1-2, with D possibly being TRBD1 (5 bases). This CDR3 contains 14 residues. Germline CDR1 and CDR2: PRHDT and FYEKMQ (reference sequence). Trimming took 5 bases from V and 3 from J, leaving 13 bases between them.

This clonotype was observed a few times. This CDR3 is CASSWDRGYYEQYV. CDR3 DNA sequence: TGTGCCAGCAGTTGGGACAGGGGATACTACGAGCAGTACGTC. The V and J genes are TRBV6-2 or TRBV6-3 and TRBJ2-7; 10 bases are a match to TRBD1. The CDR3 extends over 14 amino acids. V shed 4 bases and J 3 bases; nucleotides not matched to a gene: 3. Germline V gene data show CDR1 as MNHEY and CDR2 as SVGEGT.

At least ten counts were recorded for this clonotype. The chain couples TRBV7-2 to TRBJ2-3, with D unresolved. The V gene's germline CDR1 is SGHTA and CDR2 FQGNSA. Trimming took 1 base from V and 3 from J, leaving 11 bases between them. This CDR3 spans 15 amino acids. This CDR3 reads CASSLVAAITDTQYF. CDR3 bases: TGTGCCAGCAGCTTAGTCGCCGCAATTACAGATACGCAGTATTTT.

In its sample, this clonotype was seen a few times. This chain connects TRBV20-1 to TRBJ2-1, with D unresolved. The germline V and J ends were trimmed by 7 bases and 6 bases, with 16 bases remaining between them. Germline V gives CDR1 DFQATT, CDR2 SNEGSKA (reference sequence). The CDR3 has 13 amino acids. CDR3 loop: CSVGLPPPNEQFF. The DNA of the CDR3 is TGCAGTGTCGGGCTTCCGCCCCCCAATGAGCAGTTCTTC.

This clonotype appeared many times. The chain employs TRBV7-2 and TRBJ2-5; tentative D call: TRBD2 (6 bases). V was pared by 5 bases and J by 5 bases, with 15 bases between. Germline-derived CDR1 and CDR2 are SGHTA and FQGNSA. The CDR3 has 14 residues. The CDR3 DNA is TGTGCCAGCAGCCACGGGTGGGGGGTCGAGACCCAGTACTTC. This encodes CASSHGWGVETQYF.

In its sample, this clonotype was seen many times. The chain carries TRBV28 and TRBJ2-5; 11 bases are a match to TRBD2. Germline lookup yields CDR1 MDHEN and CDR2 SYDVKM. The CDR3 has 16 amino acids. Trimming removed 5 bases from V and 2 bases from J; junction bases left unmatched: 7. The CDR3 region has the DNA TGTGCCAGCAGTCCTACTAGCGGGGGCTTTCAAGAGACCCAGTACTTC. As protein: CASSPTSGGFQETQYF. Full variable domain (outside the CDR3, taken from reference TRBV28 and TRBJ2-5): DVKVTQSSRYLVKRTGEKVFLECVQDMDHENMFWYRQDPGLGLRLIYFSYDVKMKEKGDIPEGYSVSREKKERFSLILESASTNQTSMYLCASSPTSGGFQETQYFGPGTRLLVL.